A selection of T cell receptor beta chains follows, all from one sample in a study of CD8 T cells in Susac syndrome. One entry per CDR3 protein results from TCRdb running MiXCR on the immunoSEQ multiplex PCR reads. Of 300,000 or so distinct CDR3 sequences listed, 92% were seen once; the top ten hold about 0.063%. Material: CD4+ T cells from PBMCs. The receptors were sampled from a human donor with multiple sclerosis. The CDR3 runs from the conserved cysteine through the conserved F or W. A D gene is named only where the DNA matches it firmly. Clone size appears in some rows only: once, few, many, or a class for an expanded clone.

NA	TRBV29-1	TRBJ1-5	NA	TGCAGCGTTGAAGTAGGCGGAGGGGGCAATCAGCCCCAGCATTTT	CSVEVGGGGNQPQHF
NA	TRBV20-1	TRBJ1-4	NA	TGCAGTGTTAGGGACCCTTATAATGAAAAACTGTTTTTT	CSVRDPYNEKLFF
NA	TRBV15	TRBJ1-3	NA	TGTGCCACCAGCAGAGATCAAGGTTCAGGGTCGAGAAACACCATATATTTT	CATSRDQGSGSRNTIYF
NA	TRBV5-1	TRBJ2-1	TRBD2	TGCGCCAGCAGCTTGGTGGTGGGAGGGCCGCAGTTCTTC	CASSLVVGGPQFF
NA	TRBV12-3/TRBV12-4	TRBJ2-2	NA	TGTGCCAGCAGTTTAGTTCCGCGGGTCCCGAACACCGGGGAGCTGTTTTTT	CASSLVPRVPNTGELFF
few	TRBV29-1	TRBJ2-7	NA	TGCAGCGTTGGCCGGACAAGCTACGAGCAGTACTTC	CSVGRTSYEQYF
NA	TRBV9	TRBJ2-3	TRBD2	TGTGCCAGCAGCGTAGGCGGGGGGGCCGCAGATACGCAGTATTTT	CASSVGGGAADTQYF
NA	TRBV2	TRBJ1-2	NA	TGTGCCAGCAGTGAAATAGCAGGCCTCTATGGCTACACCTTC	CASSEIAGLYGYTF
NA	TRBV11-3	TRBJ1-1	NA	TGTGCCAGCAGCTTTTTTCCGGGACACCGGAACACTGAAGCTTTCTTT	CASSFFPGHRNTEAFF
NA	TRBV5-4	TRBJ2-7	NA	TGTGCCAGCAGCTTGGTAAGAACGTCAGGGTTTACCTACGAGCAGTACTTC	CASSLVRTSGFTYEQYF
NA	TRBV30	TRBJ1-2	NA	TGTGCCTGGAGTGTATCACGGGAGAGTCATGGCTACACCTTC	CAWSVSRESHGYTF
NA	TRBV20-1	TRBJ2-3	NA	TGCAGTGCTAGAGATCCCAGTACTAGCACAGATACGCAGTATTTT	CSARDPSTSTDTQYF
NA	TRBV28	TRBJ2-7	TRBD1	TGTGCCAGCAGTCTGCCAGGGGGAATAAACTACGAGCAGTACTTC	CASSLPGGINYEQYF
NA	TRBV7-2	TRBJ2-3	NA	TGTGCCAGCAGCCTAAGAGGGCCCCGTCCGGATACGCAGTATTTT	CASSLRGPRPDTQYF
NA	TRBV6-6	TRBJ1-2	TRBD1	TGTGCCAGCAGTCTCGAGGGACAGGGGGCGGGCTACACCTTC	CASSLEGQGAGYTF
NA	TRBV29-1	TRBJ2-3	TRBD1	TGCAGCGTTGCTGGGGAGACAGGGGAGGCAGATACGCAGTATTTT	CSVAGETGEADTQYF
NA	TRBV18	TRBJ2-3	NA	TGTGCCAGCTCACCGACGGGGGTAGCAGATACGCAGTATTTT	CASSPTGVADTQYF
NA	TRBV30	TRBJ1-6	NA	TGTGCCTCAATGGCGGCCCTGAGGAATTCACCCCTCCACTTT	CASMAALRNSPLHF